These 8 T cell receptor beta chains share one sample of origin, sequenced in a study of shared clonotypes between healthy human individuals. Assay used: immunoSEQ multiplex PCR; TCRdb lists only in-frame clones, some missing. Of approximately 1,000,000 clones in the sample, about 80% are singletons; the top ten hold more than 0.85%. The sequenced sample was memory CD4+ T cells from PBMCs. Documented subset: CD45RA-negative fraction. The receptors here all came from a man younger than 30 in good health. Some clones in this sample may be carry-over from other donors' samples.

This chain links TRBV19 with TRBJ1-2; D unclear. There are 13 residues in the CDR3. V lost 9 bases and J 6 bases, leaving 17 bases between the germline ends. Germline V CDR1 and CDR2: LNHDA, SQIVND (reference sequence). The CDR3 DNA follows: TGTGCCAGCAATAAGAGGCCGACTCATGGCTACACCTTC. Its protein product is CASNKRPTHGYTF.

This clone was found a few times. The J gene is TRBJ2-5, the V gene TRBV5-4; 12 bases agree with TRBD2. CDR1 is SGHNT and CDR2 is YYREEE in the germline V gene (reference sequence). Trimming took 1 base from V and 5 from J; bases not matched to a gene: 9. The CDR3 consists of 17 residues. The CDR3 loop reads CASSLSLAGGPGETQYF. The CDR3 bases are TGTGCCAGCAGCTTGTCCCTAGCGGGAGGGCCGGGTGAGACCCAGTACTTC.

This clone was counted between two and nine times. The gene calls are TRBV28 and TRBJ1-4, with D maybe TRBD1 (5 bases). Germline lookup yields CDR1 MDHEN and CDR2 SYDVKM. The CDR3 runs 14 residues. V shed 2 bases and J shed 5 bases, with 9 bases lying between them. CDR3 protein: CASSLQGGNEKLFF. CDR3 sequence (DNA): TGTGCCAGCAGTTTACAGGGAGGGAATGAAAAACTGTTTTTT.

This clone was seen ten or more times. The DNA for the CDR3 is TGTGCCAGCAGTCCCGTCTCTTCAGAGACCCAGTACTTC. It translates to CASSPVSSETQYF. The rearrangement joins TRBV5-4 to TRBJ2-5; D unclear. Trimming took off 5 bases at V and 4 bases at J, with 12 bases between the two ends. Germline lookup yields CDR1 SGHNT and CDR2 YYREEE (reference sequence). The CDR3 spans 13 residues.

The chain employs TRBV6-6 and TRBJ2-7, with a possible D match to TRBD2 (6 bases). Germline V CDR1 and CDR2: MNHNY, SVGAGI (reference sequence). The CDR3 consists of 16 residues. Trimming pared 4 bases from V and 2 bases from J, leaving 18 bases between. The DNA of the CDR3 is TGTGCCAGCAGTTCTAACCGGGACTTTGGGGCCTACGAGCAGTACTTC. This codes for CASSSNRDFGAYEQYF.

The rearrangement uses TRBV2 and TRBJ2-3; 7 bases match TRBD2. The ends lost 10 bases at V and 0 bases at J; junction bases unmatched: 7. This CDR3 has 14 amino acids. Germline V gene data show CDR1 as SNHLY and CDR2 as FYNNEI. The CDR3: CAIQLATSTDTQYF. The CDR3 DNA sequence: TGTGCCATTCAACTAGCGACAAGCACAGATACGCAGTATTTT.

V usage is TRBV5-6 and J usage is TRBJ2-7, with 14 positions matching TRBD2. Germline assignment: CDR1 SGHDT and CDR2 YYEEEE. The CDR3 totals 17 residues. After removal of 4 bases from V and 6 bases from J, the junction contained 12 bases not matched to a gene. The DNA of the CDR3 is TGTGCCAGCAGCCTTCCGAAGGGACTAGCGGGAGTTGGCGAGCAGTACTTC. It is translated as CASSLPKGLAGVGEQYF.

Worth noting for this clone: Compared with germline, one end of the junction differs, possibly owing to a read error. The rearrangement uses TRBV18 and TRBJ2-1; 7 nucleotides line up with TRBD2. Germline assignment: CDR1 KGHSH and CDR2 LQKENI. This CDR3 is built from 14 residues. CDR3 sequence: CASSPLERGMGQLF. CDR3 sequence (DNA): TGTGCCAGCTCACCACTTGAGCGGGGAATGGGCCAGCTCTTC.